This T cell receptor (beta chain) emerged from a study of cytomegalovirus exposure and HLA in healthy donors (dated by TCRdb to the late 2010s). Study-level background: An earlier analysis of around 600 of the donors reported approximately 300 Gb of sequence data and roughly 100 million unique TCR beta sequences from about 200 million T cells. About 280 gigabases of sequencing data and tens of millions of unique TCR sequences made up an early release that covered fewer than 650 HLA-typed donors. Among the approximately 400 genotyped donors, approximately 81% belonged to the genetic ancestry cluster associated with self-reported Caucasian donors. The study aimed to test whether signatures of past pathogen exposure could be identified by cataloging public T cell receptors. The study used immunosequencing to profile the T cell repertoires of approximately 690 subjects and linked those repertoires to cytomegalovirus serostatus. Besides the first cohort of approximately 710 subjects, a separate validation cohort made up of 120 different subjects was used. High-throughput TCR immunosequencing, statistical association of individual TCRs with disease status, and machine learning were combined to predict cytomegalovirus infection status. A later analysis re-examined previously published TCR beta repertoires from around 670 donors and added high-resolution HLA genotyping to investigate patterns of TCR occurrence. The later analysis used no new phenotypic data to find candidate immune exposures, relying instead on TCR beta sequences and their occurrence across donors. To decide whether each TCR beta V gene segment behaved as functional or pseudogenic, an earlier analysis of some 600 of the donors relied on high-throughput TCR beta sequencing. Donor age, sex, ethnicity and CMV serostatus were compiled together with the repertoire data. In a later genetic analysis, genome-wide SNP genotypes for about three fifths of the roughly 670 donors were used, and that subset was treated as a discovery cohort. Every discovery cohort repertoire had been produced on one sequencing platform. HLA typing covered class I and class II loci at four-digit resolution. Typing coverage varied by locus: 629-630 donors for A, B, C, DRB1 and DQB1; approximately 520 for DQA1; approximately 570 for DPA1; some 470 for DPB1. Roughly five DR-DQ haplotypes were handled as single units for association and clustering because linkage in the cohort was strong. Among almost 400 genotyped donors of the cohort, an average of around 240,000 unique TCR beta nucleotide sequences were sequenced per donor, around 18% of them non-productive. What the study reported, not specific to this receptor: Presence/absence analyses assumed roughly uniform sequencing depth across donors, an assumption that may not hold. When HLA alleles, especially DR and DQ, strongly co-occurred, attributing TCR associations to individual alleles was difficult. For the cohort, immune exposure information was limited to CMV serostatus. In both the original and validation cohorts, the classifier was reported to diagnose cytomegalovirus status with high specificity and sensitivity. Linkage disequilibrium might explain the correlated functional status among segregating V segments, but an unknown experimental factor could not be excluded. A cluster of highly shared sequence variants was judged likely to represent a technical artifact of the sequencing pipeline. Only TCR beta chains were sequenced in this cohort, and the absence of alpha or paired-chain data limited detectable features. HLA typing was unavailable for some donors at each locus, so association tests used only the typed subset. According to the authors, the approach could potentially be generalized to other disease states and immunological phenotypes. In the study, approximately 160 TCR beta chains were listed as associated with cytomegalovirus. The 87-base-pair reads could not distinguish some IMGT-functional V segments, including TRBV6-2 and TRBV6-3, so those segments were excluded. Most TCR sequences were observed very rarely across donors, whereas some public TCRs were present in many individuals. V-gene and J-gene trimming of TCR beta chains was associated with a missense DCLRE1C variant in a later genetic analysis, and the association was replicated in an independent cohort. A later analysis found that most CMV-associated TCR beta chains appeared HLA-restricted, with HLA associations seemingly driven largely by CMV exposure. In a later genetic analysis, fewer N-insertions in productive TCRs were reported among donors in an Asian-associated ancestry cluster than the roughly 640-donor mean. In a later analysis, TCR association rates were found to vary across HLA loci, with the most associated TCRs seen for DRB1 alleles and the fewest for HLA-C alleles. According to a later analysis, parvovirus B19, influenza, CMV and Epstein-Barr virus appeared linked to several top co-occurrence clusters. Compared with equally common non-associated chains, HLA-associated TCR beta chains in a later analysis were more clonally expanded and had lower generation probabilities. A few of the identified cytomegalovirus-associated TCR beta chains were confirmed in vitro to be specific for cytomegalovirus antigens. Specific HLA alleles were associated with around 18,000 TCR beta sequences at a false discovery rate of 0.05 in a later analysis. A further reported finding was that TCR beta sequences accurately predicted the HLA-A and HLA-B alleles for most subjects in the first cohort. Seventeen rarely observed V segments, including chromosome 9 orphons, were excluded from the earlier analysis of 550 to 700 of the donors because counts were too low. In an earlier analysis of roughly 500 of the donors, most TCR beta V segments appeared in productive rearrangements about 90% or about 30% of the time, broadly matching IMGT annotations.

In total, over 600 healthy bone marrow donors made up the cohort. Cohort members were all nominally healthy when sampled, although unrecorded immune exposures were likely present. The donor tested CMV seronegative, placing the donor among the 350 to 400 seronegative members of the cohort. A peripheral blood sample was collected from each donor, and TCR beta sequencing was performed on peripheral blood mononuclear cells. The Qiagen DNeasy Blood Extraction Kit was used to extract genomic DNA from the blood cell samples. Library preparation employed the immunoSEQ multiplex PCR assay. For the multiplex PCR, a mixture combining 60 forward primers for TCR Vbeta segments and 13 reverse primers for TCR Jbeta segments was used. Amplification of the CDR3 region of rearranged TCR beta genes was performed with a multiplex PCR assay on genomic DNA. Amplified TCR beta libraries were sequenced as 87-base-pair reads on the Illumina HiSeq System. The study's own analysis went as follows. Across the roughly 670 repertoires, a later analysis counted some 81 million unique TCR beta chains, 8.5 million to 12 million of which were shared by at least two donors. A nearest-neighbor algorithm error-corrected the raw reads and collapsed the reads into unique sequences, merging closely related sequences to remove PCR and sequencing errors. CDR3 sequences were aligned to IMGT reference sequences to assign V, D and J gene segments. Each retained sequence needed at least a six-nucleotide match to both a V gene segment and a J gene segment. A rearrangement was called productive if the CDR3 had no stop codons and remained in frame with V and J, and every other rearrangement was called non-productive. CDR3 was defined according to IMGT convention as the region running from the second conserved V-encoded cysteine to the conserved J-encoded phenylalanine. The earlier analysis of approximately 590 of the donors excluded any sequence lacking an unambiguous match to a single V gene segment. An earlier analysis of almost 600 of the donors classified V segments as functional when productive rearrangements were above 56.7% and as segregating when the standard deviation between donors was above 5%. A statistical classification framework was built to diagnose cytomegalovirus status from the catalog of TCR beta chain sequences. In a later analysis, V and J genes were assigned by comparing TCR nucleotide sequences against IMGT/GENE-DB human TR gene sequences. Using the TCRdist pipeline, a later analysis assigned CDR3 sequences along with most-parsimonious VDJ recombination scenarios. A later analysis defined each TCR beta chain by its CDR3 amino acid sequence plus V-gene family, and excluded reads lacking a unique V-gene family. A later analysis removed several hundred highly shared, low-generation-probability nucleotide sequences to deal with suspected cross-contamination and a sequencing artifact. A later analysis calculated a clonal expansion index for each public chain from normalized within-repertoire ranks of inferred template counts. A later analysis computed generation probabilities with a VDJ recombination model fitted to out-of-frame rearrangements, and checked the results against IGoR. Hypergeometric tests were used in a later analysis to score TCR-TCR, TCR-HLA and TCR-CMV co-occurrence, with a repertoire-size bias correction applied to the TCR pairs. False discovery rates were estimated in a later analysis by permuting HLA or CMV assignments 20 times. A later analysis grouped co-occurring TCRs with DBSCAN, adding TCRdist sequence similarity when clustering within HLA-allele-positive subsets. Co-occurrence clustering excluded repertoires with fewer than 30,000 or more than 120,000 public chains, plus five with anomalous nucleotide sharing. As stored in TCRdb, this immuneACCESS dataset retains in-frame rearrangements with V and J assigned. A fraction of the clones does not appear; measured against another copy, unresolved V genes explain less than half of the discrepancy, and the remainder lacks a known reason. V, J and clone size are those of that table, while D and trimming were read from the DNA. This sample's table lists approximately 110,000 clones. The ten largest clones take up under 3.5% of the sample.

In the case of this clone: The target of this receptor is not known.

At the junction V is shortened by 6 bases and J by 2 bases, with 10 bases in between. For CDR1 and CDR2, the germline V gene (reference sequence) lists MNHNY and SVGAGI. The CDR3 runs 13 amino acids, cysteine and phenylalanine included. Only the CDR3 DNA is retained, 39 bases long and in frame from the first base. This clonotype originated in a man aged 25 to 40 in good health and CMV-seronegative. The sample was PBMCs. The rearrangement joined TRBV6-6 to TRBJ1-2; the D segment could be TRBD1, given 6 matching bases. The CDR3 corresponds to CASSSGQNYGYTF. The nucleotides are TGTGCCAGCAGCTCCGGACAGAACTATGGCTACACCTTC.